This is a list of T cell receptor beta chains from one sample in a study of cytomegalovirus exposure and HLA in healthy donors. Assay: immunoSEQ multiplex PCR; the TCRdb copy retains only in-frame clones and omits some. The data show 120,000 or so clones, approximately 91% seen once. The sequencing sample was made of PBMCs. The receptor source for this set is a young woman in good health and CMV-seronegative. Both conserved end residues are part of each CDR3. The order of the fields is V gene, J gene, clone size, D gene, CDR3 protein, CDR3 DNA. A D gene is named only where the DNA matches it firmly. Part of the rows lack a size; the others show once, few, many or a class for expanded clones.

>TRBV6-5|TRBJ1-5|-|-
CATQARVAPNQPQHF
TGTGCCACCCAAGCTCGGGTAGCGCCTAATCAGCCCCAGCATTTT
>TRBV29-1|TRBJ2-3|-|-
CSVRHPSTDTQYF
TGCAGCGTACGACACCCTAGCACAGATACGCAGTATTTT
>TRBV28|TRBJ2-7|-|-
CASSLTGGSGYEQYF
TGTGCCAGCAGTTTGACCGGTGGGAGTGGGTACGAGCAGTACTTC
>TRBV6-1|TRBJ2-7|-|TRBD2
CASSDPGGAYEQYF
TGTGCCAGCAGTGACCCGGGAGGCGCCTACGAGCAGTACTTC
>TRBV19|TRBJ1-1|-|TRBD1
CASSIGGQANTEAFF
TGTGCCAGTAGTATAGGGGGACAGGCGAACACTGAAGCTTTCTTT
>TRBV6-1|TRBJ1-5|-|-
CASSEGPPQHF
TGTGCCAGCAGTGAAGGGCCTCCCCAGCATTTT
>TRBV11-3|TRBJ2-5|-|TRBD1
CASSPGDRNRETQYF
TGTGCCAGCAGCCCAGGGGACAGAAATAGGGAGACCCAGTACTTC
>TRBV6-4|TRBJ1-3|-|TRBD1
CASSGVTGSGNTIYF
TGTGCCAGCAGTGGGGTGACAGGGTCTGGAAACACCATATATTTT
>TRBV19|TRBJ2-3|-|-
CASSIAGKRTDTQYF
TGTGCCAGTAGTATCGCGGGAAAGCGCACAGATACGCAGTATTTT
>TRBV6-4|TRBJ2-5|once|-
CASSPPGLQGETQYF
TGTGCCAGCAGTCCTCCGGGACTCCAGGGTGAGACCCAGTACTTC
>TRBV7-3|TRBJ2-3|-|-
CASSPYGSNTDTQYF
TGTGCCAGCAGCCCTTACGGGTCTAACACAGATACGCAGTATTTT
>TRBV10-2|TRBJ2-7|-|TRBD1
CASIPGQGTYEQYF
TGCGCCAGCATCCCGGGACAGGGAACCTACGAGCAGTACTTC
>TRBV14|TRBJ2-2|-|-
CASSLLGRGNTGELFF
TGTGCCAGCAGCCTCTTGGGCAGGGGGAACACCGGGGAGCTGTTTTTT
>TRBV28|TRBJ2-1|-|TRBD1
CATGQGGNDEQFF
TGTGCCACCGGACAGGGGGGGAACGATGAGCAGTTCTTC
>TRBV19|TRBJ1-1|-|-
CASRPGNTEAFF
TGTGCCAGTAGACCAGGTAACACTGAAGCTTTCTTT
>TRBV5-1|TRBJ1-2|-|-
CASSVQDSLYGYTF
TGCGCCAGCAGCGTGCAGGATTCACTCTATGGCTACACCTTC
>TRBV4-2|TRBJ2-3|-|-
CASSPQVRRDSTDTQYF
TGTGCCAGCAGCCCACAAGTGAGGAGGGACAGCACAGATACGCAGTATTTT